This TCR beta chain originates from a study of T-cell memory formation after mild COVID-19. Whole-study results and caveats: The finding that pre-infection memory included some responding clones suggested that cross-reactive memory joined.

This CDR3 is 16 amino acids long. Trimming left V 4 bases short and J 2 bases short, with 17 bases between. The germline CDR1 and CDR2 sequences are SGHTA and FQGNSA. A word on this clonotype: Its antigen is undetermined.

Each CDR3 protein is one row after TCRdb ran MiXCR on the 5' RACE reads. The sample gives about 340,000 distinct CDR3 sequences, roughly 15% of which show up once; approximately 20% is in the top ten. Sequencing was done on a sample of PBMCs or a T cell subset sorted from them (not recorded which). The sequence came from a man younger than 35 who had mild COVID-19 (a few samples of this study predate the infection). Cell type and time point are not known. The rearrangement joins TRBV7-2 to TRBJ1-2; a weak D match, TRBD1 (5 bases). The CDR3 DNA is TGTGCCAGCAGCTCCCAGCTGGGGGATCGAAACTATGGCTACACCTTC. Encoded protein: CASSSQLGDRNYGYTF. Filled out from reference TRBV7-2 and TRBJ1-2, the complete variable domain reads GAGVSQSPSNKVTEKGKDVELRCDPISGHTALYWYRQSLGQGLEFLIYFQGNSAPDKSGLPSDRFSAERTGGSVSTLTIQRTQQEDSAVYLCASSSQLGDRNYGYTFGSGTRLTVV.